This T cell receptor (beta chain) was obtained from a study of blood T cells in healthy people across ages. As concerns this clonotype: Its antigen is undetermined.

Total RNA, at least 5 micrograms per sample, was extracted from PBMCs. Next came a second PCR, run for 7 to 11 cycles, which used a sample-barcoded 5' primer along with a J-beta primer mix. TCRdb reprocessed the 5' RACE reads via MiXCR and lists one record per CDR3 protein. Found here are 630,000 or so distinct CDR3 sequences, about 28% of them singletons; the top ten hold 15% to 19%. The CDR3 contains 16 residues. Germline V gene lookup returns CDR1 SGHTS and CDR2 YDEGEE. Findings of the study overall: Unsorted PBMC material precluded a definitive naive versus antigen-experienced comparison. In these data, TCR beta diversity tracked strongly with naive T cell percentage. Estimated diversity, derived from one million T cells, was regarded as an underestimate.

This clonotype originated in a woman of 80 years or more in good health. V usage is TRBV5-8 and J usage is TRBJ2-4; D gene unclear. The DNA end is a closer match to TRBJ2-7, so the J assignment may be wrong. The source material was blood. Here the CDR3 reads CASSTVGSPTSYEQYF. CDR3 bases: TGTGCCAGCTCAACGGTGGGTAGCCCTACCTCCTACGAGCAGTACTTC.